This TCR beta chain was found in a study of blood T cell repertoires in COVID-19. Clones were sequenced by immunoSEQ multiplex PCR, and TCRdb holds only the in-frame ones, with some missing. The data contain about 190,000 clones, about 90% of them seen just once; the ten biggest clones take up 0.55% to 0.8%. This clone was counted a single time. This CDR3 region has 15 residues. Germline values: CDR1 MNHNY, CDR2 SVGAGI (reference sequence). With 4 bases removed from V and 0 bases from J, the gap between germline ends came to 10 bases. The sequencing input was peripheral blood. The TCR comes from a man aged 50 to 60 with acute or convalescent COVID-19. The V gene is TRBV6-6, the J gene TRBJ1-3; D call uncertain. CDR3 sequence: CASSSGLLSGNTIYF. Written as DNA, the CDR3 is TGTGCCAGCAGTTCCGGGTTGCTCTCTGGAAACACCATATATTTT.